Listed below are T cell receptor beta chains from one sample, sequenced in a study of cytomegalovirus exposure and HLA in healthy donors. Repertoires were generated with immunoSEQ multiplex PCR, while TCRdb's copy carries only in-frame clones and drops some. This repertoire shows about 92,000 clones, about 84% found once; its top ten account for roughly 1.3%. The sequenced sample consisted of PBMCs. All receptors derive from a girl aged 2 to 10 in good health and CMV-seropositive. The CDR3 runs from the conserved cysteine through the conserved F or W. The D gene is left open where the match is weak. Expanded clones get a size class; other rows say once, few or many, or leave the size out.

D gene: TRBD2; J gene: TRBJ2-1; clone size: .; V gene: TRBV10-3; CDR3 DNA: TGTGCCATCAGTGATATAGCGGGAGGAGACAATGAGCAGTTCTTC; CDR3 protein: CAISDIAGGDNEQFF
D gene: TRBD2; J gene: TRBJ2-7; clone size: .; V gene: TRBV29-1; CDR3 DNA: TGCAGCGTTGAGACTAGCGTCAGTTACGAGCAGTACTTC; CDR3 protein: CSVETSVSYEQYF
D gene: .; J gene: TRBJ2-7; clone size: .; V gene: TRBV28; CDR3 DNA: TGTGCCAGCAGTTTCTCGGACTCTCCGATCCTACCCTACGAGCAGTACTTC; CDR3 protein: CASSFSDSPILPYEQYF
D gene: TRBD1; J gene: TRBJ1-5; clone size: .; V gene: TRBV6-1; CDR3 DNA: TGTGCCAGCAGTGAAGGATTTAGTGGACAGGGTATCTTGGCCCAGCATTTT; CDR3 protein: CASSEGFSGQGILAQHF
D gene: .; J gene: TRBJ1-1; clone size: .; V gene: TRBV7-9; CDR3 DNA: TGTGCCAGCAGCGAGACGGGGCGGGGGAACACTGAAGCTTTCTTT; CDR3 protein: CASSETGRGNTEAFF
D gene: TRBD2; J gene: TRBJ2-1; clone size: .; V gene: TRBV7-2; CDR3 DNA: TGTGCCAGCAGCAAAGTAACTAGCGGGAGTAGTAGGAATGAGCAGTTCTTC; CDR3 protein: CASSKVTSGSSRNEQFF
D gene: TRBD2; J gene: TRBJ2-1; clone size: .; V gene: TRBV5-1; CDR3 DNA: TGCGCCAGCAGCTTGTCAGCGGGAGACGGCTACAATGAGCAGTTCTTC; CDR3 protein: CASSLSAGDGYNEQFF
D gene: .; J gene: TRBJ1-1; clone size: .; V gene: TRBV27; CDR3 DNA: TGTGCCAGCAGTTTATGGGGGCCGGACACTGAAGCTTTCTTT; CDR3 protein: CASSLWGPDTEAFF
D gene: .; J gene: TRBJ1-2; clone size: .; V gene: TRBV29-1; CDR3 DNA: TGCAGCGTTGAAGATCGAGGAACAGGTGGAGGCTACACCTTC; CDR3 protein: CSVEDRGTGGGYTF
D gene: TRBD1; J gene: TRBJ2-5; clone size: .; V gene: TRBV5-4; CDR3 DNA: TGTGCCAGCAGCTTGTTATGGACAGGGGAAGAGACCCAGTACTTC; CDR3 protein: CASSLLWTGEETQYF
D gene: .; J gene: TRBJ2-1; clone size: few; V gene: TRBV6-5; CDR3 DNA: TGTGCCAGCAGCGGGACCGGGAGTTCCTACAATGAGCAGTTCTTC; CDR3 protein: CASSGTGSSYNEQFF
D gene: .; J gene: TRBJ1-3; clone size: .; V gene: TRBV30; CDR3 DNA: TGTGCCTGGTACAGAAGGACTGGACCTCTCGCCATATATTTT; CDR3 protein: CAWYRRTGPLAIYF
D gene: .; J gene: TRBJ1-1; clone size: .; V gene: TRBV5-4; CDR3 DNA: TGTGCCAGCTCGTCAGGCATGAACACTGAAGCTTTCTTT; CDR3 protein: CASSSGMNTEAFF
D gene: .; J gene: TRBJ1-5; clone size: .; V gene: TRBV28; CDR3 DNA: TGTGCCAGCAGTTTTACCGGTTATAGCAATCAGCCCCAGCATTTT; CDR3 protein: CASSFTGYSNQPQHF
D gene: TRBD1; J gene: TRBJ1-1; clone size: .; V gene: TRBV7-2; CDR3 DNA: TGTGCCAGCAGCGCCAGACAGGGGATGAACACTGAAGCTTTCTTT; CDR3 protein: CASSARQGMNTEAFF
D gene: .; J gene: TRBJ2-3; clone size: .; V gene: TRBV5-1; CDR3 DNA: TGCGCCAGCAGCTTCTCTAGCGAGAACACAGATACGCAGTATTTT; CDR3 protein: CASSFSSENTDTQYF
D gene: TRBD2; J gene: TRBJ2-3; clone size: .; V gene: TRBV28; CDR3 DNA: TGTGCCAGCAGTCCTAGCGGACACACAGATACGCAGTATTTT; CDR3 protein: CASSPSGHTDTQYF
D gene: .; J gene: TRBJ1-2; clone size: .; V gene: TRBV27; CDR3 DNA: TGTGCCAGCAGTTTAACAGGGTTGGTCTATGGCTACACCTTC; CDR3 protein: CASSLTGLVYGYTF
D gene: TRBD1; J gene: TRBJ1-1; clone size: .; V gene: TRBV6-6; CDR3 DNA: TGTGCCAGCAGCCGGGGACAGGGGAACACTGAAGCTTTCTTT; CDR3 protein: CASSRGQGNTEAFF
D gene: TRBD2; J gene: TRBJ2-2; clone size: .; V gene: TRBV18; CDR3 DNA: TGTGCCAGCTCACCACTCGACGTTGCGACTAGCAGCACCGGGGAGCTGTTTTTT; CDR3 protein: CASSPLDVATSSTGELFF
D gene: TRBD1; J gene: TRBJ1-2; clone size: .; V gene: TRBV6-5; CDR3 DNA: TGTGCCAGCAGTTATTCACAGGGGTATGGCTACACCTTC; CDR3 protein: CASSYSQGYGYTF
D gene: .; J gene: TRBJ1-2; clone size: few; V gene: TRBV27; CDR3 DNA: TGTGCCAGCATGGCTCGACAGAAGCCTTATGGCTACACCTTC; CDR3 protein: CASMARQKPYGYTF
D gene: TRBD2; J gene: TRBJ2-1; clone size: few; V gene: TRBV4-3; CDR3 DNA: TGCGCCAGCAGCCTTGAACTAGCGGAGAACTACAATGAGCAGTTCTTC; CDR3 protein: CASSLELAENYNEQFF
D gene: TRBD1; J gene: TRBJ1-1; clone size: .; V gene: TRBV5-1; CDR3 DNA: TGCGCCAGCAGCGACTGGGACAGGCGTATGAACACTGAAGCTTTCTTT; CDR3 protein: CASSDWDRRMNTEAFF
D gene: .; J gene: TRBJ1-2; clone size: .; V gene: TRBV4-2; CDR3 DNA: TGTGCCAGCAGCCCACTCTCCCTCCCGGGGGGCTACACCTTC; CDR3 protein: CASSPLSLPGGYTF
D gene: .; J gene: TRBJ2-7; clone size: few; V gene: TRBV30; CDR3 DNA: TGTGCCTGGATTCCTGTAGGCGGAGCCTACGAGCAGTACTTC; CDR3 protein: CAWIPVGGAYEQYF
D gene: .; J gene: TRBJ2-3; clone size: .; V gene: TRBV5-1; CDR3 DNA: TGCGCCAGCAGCTTCCGGCCCCCCGGGTACACAGATACGCAGTATTTT; CDR3 protein: CASSFRPPGYTDTQYF
D gene: TRBD1; J gene: TRBJ1-1; clone size: .; V gene: TRBV11-2; CDR3 DNA: TGTGCCAGCAGCCCCGTACAGGGGGCGTTGGGTGAAGCTTTCTTT; CDR3 protein: CASSPVQGALGEAFF
D gene: TRBD2; J gene: TRBJ2-5; clone size: few; V gene: TRBV30; CDR3 DNA: TGTGCCTGGAAGCGGGAGGGTGGAAAGACCCAGTACTTC; CDR3 protein: CAWKREGGKTQYF
D gene: TRBD2; J gene: TRBJ2-7; clone size: .; V gene: TRBV6-5; CDR3 DNA: TGTGCCAGCAGTTACAGTAGCGGGAAAATCGACGAGCAGTACTTC; CDR3 protein: CASSYSSGKIDEQYF
D gene: .; J gene: TRBJ1-2; clone size: .; V gene: TRBV6-6; CDR3 DNA: TGTGCCAGCAATACAGCCGACTATGGCTACACCTTC; CDR3 protein: CASNTADYGYTF
D gene: .; J gene: TRBJ2-3; clone size: .; V gene: TRBV7-6; CDR3 DNA: TGTGCCAGCAGCTTAGGAGGATCGGCTACCCCGCTTGATACGCAGTATTTT; CDR3 protein: CASSLGGSATPLDTQYF
D gene: TRBD2; J gene: TRBJ2-1; clone size: .; V gene: TRBV11-2; CDR3 DNA: TGTGCCAGCAGTAAACTGCTAGCGGGACGGTACAATGAGCAGTTCTTC; CDR3 protein: CASSKLLAGRYNEQFF
D gene: .; J gene: TRBJ2-3; clone size: .; V gene: TRBV9; CDR3 DNA: TGTGCCAGCAGCGTAGGGTTAGGGGGAACAGATACGCAGTATTTT; CDR3 protein: CASSVGLGGTDTQYF
D gene: TRBD1; J gene: TRBJ2-7; clone size: .; V gene: TRBV6-5; CDR3 DNA: TGTGCCAGCGGGACAGGGAGCAAGTACTTC; CDR3 protein: CASGTGSKYF
D gene: TRBD1; J gene: TRBJ1-2; clone size: .; V gene: TRBV6-5; CDR3 DNA: TGTGCCAGCAGTTATACCGGACAGGCTAACTATGGCTACACCTTC; CDR3 protein: CASSYTGQANYGYTF